The entry that follows covers one TCR beta chain sequence. The antigen remains undetermined. This entry is derived from a study of shared clonotypes between healthy human individuals. Assay used: immunoSEQ multiplex PCR; TCRdb lists only in-frame clones, some missing. Of approximately 2,000,000 clones in the sample, approximately 90% were seen once. Study-wide results and limits: Large depth notwithstanding, sorted-subset sequencing proved incomplete by rarefaction. Among a handful of donors, roughly 5% of naive CD4 clonotypes were found in common. Limitation of the genetic and exposure-history diversity represented came from the few donors.

Germline loops: CDR1 LNHNV, CDR2 YYDKDF (reference sequence). V was clipped by 5 bases and J by 7 bases, with 17 bases between them. The CDR3 has 14 residues. The material sequenced was naive CD4+ T cells from PBMCs. As for subset: CD45RA+ positively selected. The clonotype was recovered from a man aged 18 to 29 in good health. Some clones in this sample may be carry-over from other donors' samples. This chain uses TRBV15 with TRBJ1-2; possibly TRBD1 for D (5 bases). Here the CDR3 DNA reads TGTGCCACCAGCGGCCCAAGAGGGACTATTGGCTACACCTTC. Translation: CATSGPRGTIGYTF.